This TCR beta chain appears in the sequencing data of a study of beta chain features in type 1 diabetes. Findings and caveats of the study: The study found moderately but significantly shorter TCRB CDR3s in all four CD4+ subsets of Type 1 diabetes patients.

Only a few counts were recorded for this clone. Its antigen is as yet unknown. Expressed TCRB transcripts were sequenced after all isolated RNA was converted to cDNA. The repertoire was sequenced with immunoSEQ multiplex PCR; TCRdb's copy has only in-frame clones and lacks some. The sample lists approximately 600,000 clones, about an eighth occurring once. This receptor was identified in a young man with type 1 diabetes. Sequencing was carried out using naive CD4+ T cells from blood.

The DNA for the CDR3 is TGTGCCAGCAGAAGGGGACTCTTACAAGAGACCCAGTACTTC. Translation: CASRRGLLQETQYF. V usage is TRBV7-3 and J usage is TRBJ2-5; possibly TRBD2 for D (6 bases). Deletions cut 6 bases from V and 2 bases from J, with 13 bases between. There are 14 residues in the CDR3. The V gene's germline CDR1 is SGHTA and CDR2 FQGTGA.